A single sample is the source of the 17 T cell receptor beta chains below, sequenced in a study of shared clonotypes between healthy human individuals. The repertoire was sequenced with immunoSEQ multiplex PCR; TCRdb's copy has only in-frame clones and lacks some. The data contain about 1.5 million clones, 95% to 99% of them singletons. The sequenced sample was naive CD4+ T cells sorted from blood. As for subset: CD45RA+ positively selected. The receptors derive from a man in his thirties or forties in good health.

V usage is TRBV7-9 and J usage is TRBJ2-3, with 10 bases fitting TRBD2. This CDR3 is built from 15 residues. The germline V gene has CDR1 SEHNR and CDR2 FQNEAQ (reference sequence). The J segment lost 4 bases and the V segment lost 5 bases, leaving 6 bases of the junction unmatched. The CDR3 nucleotides are TGTGCCAGCAGCCCGCTAGCGGGAGATGCAGATACGCAGTATTTT. Amino acids: CASSPLAGDADTQYF.

V and J are TRBV19 and TRBJ2-2; 9 bases match TRBD2. The germline gives CDR1 LNHDA, CDR2 SQIVND (reference sequence). CDR3 length: 16 residues. Trimming removed 4 bases from V and 4 bases from J; junction bases left unmatched: 7. CDR3 sequence reads: CASSTGAGGVTGELFF. The DNA of the CDR3 is TGTGCCAGTAGTACAGGGGCGGGAGGGGTCACCGGGGAGCTGTTTTTT.

This rearrangement joins TRBV2 to TRBJ1-1; no clear D gene. This CDR3 region has 13 residues. The V end was cut by 7 bases, the J end by 0 bases, with 9 bases between. Germline CDR1 SNHLY, CDR2 FYNNEI. For the CDR3, the DNA is TGTGCCAGCACGAGTCAGGTGAACACTGAAGCTTTCTTT. It is translated as CASTSQVNTEAFF. Drawing the rest from reference TRBV2 and TRBJ1-1, the complete variable domain is EPEVTQTPSHQVTQMGQEVILRCVPISNHLYFYWYRQILGQKVEFLVSFYNNEISEKSEIFDDQFSVERPDGSNFTLKIRSTKLEDSAMYFCASTSQVNTEAFFGQGTRLTVV.

The genes are TRBV7-6 and TRBJ2-7, with unresolved D. The germline V gene has CDR1 SGHVS and CDR2 FNYEAQ. V lost 5 bases and J lost 5, with 7 bases in between. The CDR3 consists of 11 residues. The CDR3 sequence: CASSIVDEQYF. CDR3 nucleotide sequence: TGTGCCAGCAGCATAGTGGACGAGCAGTACTTC.

The chain joins TRBV18 to TRBJ2-2; D gene unclear. The CDR3 is made up of 14 amino acids. Germline V gives CDR1 KGHSH, CDR2 LQKENI. Trimming took 2 bases from V and 3 from J, leaving 7 bases between them. CDR3 sequence reads: CASSPWLHTGELFF. DNA for the CDR3: TGTGCCAGCTCACCATGGCTCCACACCGGGGAGCTGTTTTTT.

The J gene is TRBJ1-1, the V gene TRBV9; 7 positions match TRBD1. Trimming cost V 3 bases and J 6 bases; bases outside gene matches: 5. The CDR3 runs 13 residues. Germline lookup yields CDR1 SGDLS and CDR2 YYNGEE. The DNA for the CDR3 is TGTGCCAGCAGCGGAAACAGGGGTGCTGAAGCTTTCTTT. Its translation is CASSGNRGAEAFF. Full variable domain (outside the CDR3, taken from reference TRBV9 and TRBJ1-1): DSGVTQTPKHLITATGQRVTLRCSPRSGDLSVYWYQQSLDQGLQFLIQYYNGEERAKGNILERFSAQQFPDLHSELNLSSLELGDSALYFCASSGNRGAEAFFGQGTRLTVV.

This rearrangement joins TRBV10-3 to TRBJ2-1; the D gene is possibly TRBD1 (6 bases). The germline V gene has CDR1 ENHRY and CDR2 SYGVKD. The CDR3 consists of 13 residues. Trimming left V 9 bases short and J 4 bases short, with 13 bases between. In DNA form, the CDR3 reads TGTGCCATGACCGGGACACCTTACAATGAGCAGTTCTTC. Its protein product is CAMTGTPYNEQFF.

The chain combines TRBV7-9 with TRBJ2-7, with D possibly TRBD2 on 6 matching bases. Germline V lookup: CDR1 SEHNR, CDR2 FQNEAQ (reference sequence). The CDR3 is 14 residues long. The V and J ends lost 4 bases and 3 bases respectively, with 13 bases between them. CDR3 in amino acids: CASSSRIGSYEQYF. DNA for the CDR3: TGTGCCAGCAGCTCGCGCATCGGGAGCTACGAGCAGTACTTC.

The DNA for the CDR3 is TGTGCCAGCAGCGTTTCCCCTCGGACTAGCGGTAGCACAGATACGCAGTATTTT. It yields the protein CASSVSPRTSGSTDTQYF. The V and J genes are TRBV9 and TRBJ2-3; 10 nucleotides agree with TRBD2. V trimming: 2 bases; J trimming: 0 bases; junction bases outside the gene matches: 9. CDR1 and CDR2 from the germline V gene are SGDLS and YYNGEE. The CDR3 consists of 18 residues. Using reference TRBV9 and TRBJ2-3 for the parts outside the CDR3, the full variable domain is DSGVTQTPKHLITATGQRVTLRCSPRSGDLSVYWYQQSLDQGLQFLIQYYNGEERAKGNILERFSAQQFPDLHSELNLSSLELGDSALYFCASSVSPRTSGSTDTQYFGPGTRLTVL.

This chain joins TRBV28 and TRBJ2-7; 8 nucleotides match TRBD2. Germline assignment: CDR1 MDHEN and CDR2 SYDVKM. CDR3 size: 17 residues. Trimming at V came to 4 bases and at J to 1 base, leaving 12 bases not matched to a gene. The CDR3 loop reads CASSSMYRGRRSYEQYF. CDR3 nucleotides: TGTGCCAGCAGTTCCATGTACCGCGGGAGGCGATCCTACGAGCAGTACTTC.

V and J are TRBV9 and TRBJ2-2, with 7 bases aligning to TRBD1. Looked up from germline, CDR1 is SGDLS and CDR2 is YYNGEE. V shed 0 bases and J 6 bases; nucleotides not matched to a gene: 14. The CDR3 spans 18 residues. CDR3 DNA: TGTGCCAGCAGCGTAGGAAGGGGGACAGTAAATGGCGCCGGGGAGCTGTTTTTT. It translates to CASSVGRGTVNGAGELFF.

The chain employs TRBV15 and TRBJ2-1, with D perhaps TRBD1 (7 bases). Trimming shortened V by 5 bases and J by 8 bases, and 16 bases separated the two germline ends. CDR3 length: 14 amino acids. The germline V gene has CDR1 LNHNV and CDR2 YYDKDF (reference sequence). CDR3 in DNA: TGTGCCACCAGCCGACAGGGCGGCGGGGATGAGCAGTTCTTC. As protein: CATSRQGGGDEQFF. The full variable domain, in which reference TRBV15 and TRBJ2-1 provide the parts outside the CDR3, is DAMVIQNPRYQVTQFGKPVTLSCSQTLNHNVMYWYQQKSSQAPKLLFHYYDKDFNNEADTPDNFQSRRPNTSFCFLDIRSPGLGDTAMYLCATSRQGGGDEQFFGPGTRLTVL.

The chain links TRBV5-5 to TRBJ2-2, with D perhaps given as TRBD1 or TRBD2 (7 bases each). The CDR3 is 15 amino acids. Trimming pared 3 bases from V and 5 bases from J, leaving 14 bases between. The V gene's germline CDR1 is SGHKS and CDR2 YYEKEE (reference sequence). Here the CDR3 reads CASSSYRGGTGELFF. CDR3 DNA: TGTGCCAGCAGCTCATACAGGGGAGGGACCGGGGAGCTGTTTTTT.

This chain joins TRBV7-9 and TRBJ2-1; D gene ambiguous. V lost 5 bases and J lost 2, with 13 bases in between. In germline, CDR1 is SEHNR, CDR2 FQNEAQ (reference sequence). The CDR3 is 15 residues long. In DNA form, the CDR3 reads TGTGCCAGCAGCCCCCTGGGCGGAGCCTACAATGAGCAGTTCTTC. Residues: CASSPLGGAYNEQFF.

The J gene is TRBJ2-3, the V gene TRBV18; TRBD2 matches 9 bases. CDR1 and CDR2 from the germline V gene are KGHSH and LQKENI. Germline trimming cut 3 bases from V and 0 bases from J; bases unmatched to any gene: 1. The CDR3 runs to 15 residues. The CDR3 is CASSPSGSSTDTQYF. CDR3 DNA: TGTGCCAGCTCACCTAGCGGGAGTAGCACAGATACGCAGTATTTT. Using reference TRBV18 and TRBJ2-3 for the parts outside the CDR3, the full variable domain is NAGVMQNPRHLVRRRGQEARLRCSPMKGHSHVYWYRQLPEEGLKFMVYLQKENIIDESGMPKERFSAEFPKEGPSILRIQQVVRGDSAAYFCASSPSGSSTDTQYFGPGTRLTVL.

This clone was counted a single time. The CDR3, as DNA: TGTGCCATCAGTGGGACAGACATTCAGCCCCAGCATTTT. Protein sequence: CAISGTDIQPQHF. The chain joins TRBV10-3 to TRBJ1-5, with a weak D call TRBD1 (6 bases). CDR1 and CDR2 from the germline V gene are ENHRY and SYGVKD. V was clipped by 4 bases and J by 6 bases, with 10 bases between them. The CDR3 extends over 13 amino acids.

The CDR3 DNA follows: TGTGCCAGCAGCTTACGCGGGAGGGCCTACGAGCAGTACTTC. Translating gives CASSLRGRAYEQYF. The J gene is TRBJ2-7, the V gene TRBV7-7, with 9 nucleotides matching TRBD2. Unmatched junction bases numbered 1, after V lost 2 bases and J lost 2 bases. Per the germline V gene, CDR1 is SSHAT and CDR2 is FNYEAQ (reference sequence). The CDR3 has 14 residues.